This record looks at one T cell receptor (beta chain) sequence and its context. The antigen it recognizes is unknown. Base qualities are missing; no much larger clone stands one base away. Read against the paper, the sample's time point label means: pretreatment peripheral blood. The cohort comprised 30 or so patients with locally advanced or metastatic urothelial carcinoma treated at Memorial Sloan Kettering on a trial protocol. Peripheral blood mononuclear cells were collected pretreatment and during treatment, with between 1 and 8 total time points per patient. The Qiagen DNeasy Blood extraction kit was used to purify genomic DNA from total PBMCs and tumor samples. Collected pretreatment and during treatment, PBMCs were isolated and stored as previously described. After removal of 4 bases from V and 2 bases from J, the junction retains 11 bases not matched to a gene. The CDR3 runs 16 residues from the cysteine to the phenylalanine. This entry keeps only the CDR3 DNA: 48 bases, framed from base 1. From the germline V gene (reference sequence), CDR1 is SGHNT and CDR2 is YYREEE.

This specimen belongs to a study of PD-L1 blockade in urothelial cancer (TCRdb year 2017). As for the study more broadly: All patients started therapy at some point between 2014 and 2016 and received atezolizumab 1,200 mg intravenously every 3 weeks. An exploratory multi-omic analysis was conducted of the somatic, immune and clinical correlates of response to PD-L1 blockade with atezolizumab in urothelial cancer. Progression-free survival longer than 6 months counted as durable clinical benefit, and TCR features were additionally tested against both progression-free and overall survival. Whole exome sequencing and RNA sequencing of pretreatment tumors were performed alongside TCR sequencing in the same patients. An ECOG performance status of 0 or 1 was recorded for the patients, and 0 to 3 prior chemotherapy regimens had been received by the patients. Twenty-nine patients had pretreatment blood TCR-seq, about 24 had at least one posttreatment blood collection, and about 24 had tumor TCR-seq. About nine tenths of the roughly 29 patients were identified as males with urothelial cancer of bladder origin, and a prior smoking history was reported by 18 of 29 patients. Blood samples were analyzed at 3 weeks after treatment start (second dose) and at 6 weeks after treatment start. Blood samples gave a median of around 140,000 T cells and 80,000 to 95,000 unique TCRs, with a median clonality of approximately 0.08. TCR sequencing covered pretreatment tumor samples and matched, serially collected peripheral blood taken before and after atezolizumab treatment. Durable clinical benefit was achieved by nine patients and was not achieved by 20 patients. What the work shows at the level of the full study, not this receptor alone: Among patients with durable benefit, tumor-associated TCR clones showed greater expansion in peripheral blood 3 weeks after treatment started (n ≈ 20, p = 0.022). Because the sample size was small (n of about 29) and many exploratory analyses were performed, the results are intended to be hypothesis-generating. Improved progression-free and overall survival was associated with having pretreatment peripheral blood TCR clonality below the median.

To estimate absolute template abundance from read counts, synthetic TCR analog templates were spiked into each PCR. The immunoSEQ assay used bias-controlled V and J gene primers to amplify TCRbeta CDR3 regions from genomic DNA. Sequencing of rearranged TCRbeta segments was performed at approximately 20X coverage. Per the original workflow: Sequencing errors were corrected by clustering and CDR3s were annotated against IMGT to assign V, D and J genes. Downstream analyses used only productive TCRbeta rearrangements, leaving out any out-of-frame or stop-codon sequences. Clonality was calculated as one minus the Shannon entropy normalized by the log of the number of unique productive sequences. Fisher's exact test with Benjamini-Hochberg correction, at a threshold of adjusted p below 0.01, was used to find clones that differed between time points or between blood and tumor. TCRdb stores this immuneACCESS table with in-frame sequences only. Part of the clones is absent; in the studies checked, under half of the shortfall reflects unresolved V genes, and no reason is known for the rest. That table is the source of V, J and clone size, and D and trimming were worked out from the DNA. The sample includes about 55,000 clones, with approximately 80% observed a single time. The ten largest clones take up 1% to 1.5% of the sample.

The chain uses TRBV5-4 and TRBJ2-7; 8 middle bases align to TRBD2. The clonotype comes from a man in his fifties or sixties with urothelial cancer. This specimen was PBMCs, taken around atezolizumab (anti-PD-L1) treatment. The CDR3 in this case is CASSPRGGTGTYEQYF. The sequenced DNA is TGTGCCAGCAGCCCACGGGGGGGGACGGGTACCTACGAGCAGTACTTC. Joined to the reference TRBV5-4 and TRBJ2-7 proteins, this CDR3 gives the full variable domain: ETGVTQSPTHLIKTRGQQVTLRCSSQSGHNTVSWYQQALGQGPQFIFQYYREEENGRGNFPPRFSGLQFPNYSSELNVNALELDDSALYLCASSPRGGTGTYEQYFGPGTRLTVT.